This paragraph reports one TCR beta chain. Its antigen remains unknown. The data were taken from a study of cytomegalovirus exposure and HLA in healthy donors. The length of the CDR3 is 14 residues. CDR1 is LNHDA and CDR2 is SQIVND in the germline V gene (reference sequence). After removal of 6 bases from V and 1 base from J, the junction contained 2 bases not matched to a gene. The study's findings and limits: Whilst most TCR sequences proved rare, a subset of public TCRs occurred across many donors. Roughly uniform depth of sequencing across donors was assumed in presence/absence analyses.

PCR involved 60 Vbeta and 13 Jbeta primers. Some clones are missing from TCRdb's copy, which holds only in-frame ones; the method was immunoSEQ multiplex PCR. The sample has around 97,000 clones; approximately 70% are singletons. The sample consisted of PBMCs. This clonotype was sampled from a man aged 40-49 years in good health and CMV-seronegative. The chain employs TRBV19 and TRBJ2-7; 11 nucleotides align to TRBD2. CDR3 protein: CASRGTSGSYEQYF. CDR3 coding DNA: TGTGCCAGTAGGGGGACTAGCGGATCCTACGAGCAGTACTTC.